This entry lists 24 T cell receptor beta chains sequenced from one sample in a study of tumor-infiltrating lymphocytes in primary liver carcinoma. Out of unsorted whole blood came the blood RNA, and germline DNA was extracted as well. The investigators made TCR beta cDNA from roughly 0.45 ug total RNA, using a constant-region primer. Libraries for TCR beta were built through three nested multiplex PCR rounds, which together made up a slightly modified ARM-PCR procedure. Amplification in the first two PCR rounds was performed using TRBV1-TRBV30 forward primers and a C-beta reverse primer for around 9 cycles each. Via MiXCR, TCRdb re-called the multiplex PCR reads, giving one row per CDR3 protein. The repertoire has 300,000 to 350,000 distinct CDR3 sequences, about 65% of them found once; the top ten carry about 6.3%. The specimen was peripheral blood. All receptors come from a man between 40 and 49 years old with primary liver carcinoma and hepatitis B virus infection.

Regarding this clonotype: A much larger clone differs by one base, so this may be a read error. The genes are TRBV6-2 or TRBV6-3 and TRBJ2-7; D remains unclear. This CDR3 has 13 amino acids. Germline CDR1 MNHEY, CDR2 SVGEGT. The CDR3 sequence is CASSYPNAYEQHF. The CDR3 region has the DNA TGTGCCAGCAGTTACCCCAACGCCTACGAGCAGCACTTC.

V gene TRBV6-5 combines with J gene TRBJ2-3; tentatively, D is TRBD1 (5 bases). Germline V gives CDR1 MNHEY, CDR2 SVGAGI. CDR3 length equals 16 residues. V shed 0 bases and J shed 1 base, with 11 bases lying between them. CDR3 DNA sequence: TGTGCCAGCAGTTACTCGTTAGGGGTAGGCACAGATACGCAGTATTTT. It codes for CASSYSLGVGTDTQYF.

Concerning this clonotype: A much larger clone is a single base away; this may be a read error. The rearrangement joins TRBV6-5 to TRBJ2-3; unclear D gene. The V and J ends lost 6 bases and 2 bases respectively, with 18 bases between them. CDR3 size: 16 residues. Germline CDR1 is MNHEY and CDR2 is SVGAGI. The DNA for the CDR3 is TGTGCCAGCAGGTCCCTCAATGTTAGATTCACAGATACGCAGTATTTT. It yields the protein CASRSLNVRFTDTQYF.

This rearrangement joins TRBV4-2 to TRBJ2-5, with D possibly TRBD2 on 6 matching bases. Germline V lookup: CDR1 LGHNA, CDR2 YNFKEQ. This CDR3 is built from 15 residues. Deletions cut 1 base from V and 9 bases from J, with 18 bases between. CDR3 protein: CASSQGPGNGEAQYF. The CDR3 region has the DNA TGTGCCAGCAGCCAAGGCCCCGGGAATGGGGAGGCCCAGTACTTC.

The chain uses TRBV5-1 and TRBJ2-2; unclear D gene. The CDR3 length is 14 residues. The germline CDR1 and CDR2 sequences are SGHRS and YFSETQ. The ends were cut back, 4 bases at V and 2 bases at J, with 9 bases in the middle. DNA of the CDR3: TGCGCCAGCAGCGAGCGAACAAACACCGGGGAGCTGTTTTTT. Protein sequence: CASSERTNTGELFF.

In DNA, the CDR3 is TGTGCCAGCAGCCATGCATCCAAAGAGGAAGAGCAGTACTTC. Its translation is CASSHASKEEEQYF. This sequence joins TRBV14 and TRBJ2-7; D is ambiguous. This CDR3 spans 14 amino acids. Germline values: CDR1 SGHDN, CDR2 FVKESK. V lost 3 bases and J lost 7, with 16 bases in between.

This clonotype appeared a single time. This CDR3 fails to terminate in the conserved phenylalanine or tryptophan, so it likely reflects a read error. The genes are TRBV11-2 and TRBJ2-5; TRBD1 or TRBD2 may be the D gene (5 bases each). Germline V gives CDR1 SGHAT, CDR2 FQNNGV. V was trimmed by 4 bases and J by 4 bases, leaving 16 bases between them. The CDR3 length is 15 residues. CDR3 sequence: CASSSGSSGGETQYL. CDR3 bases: TGTGCCAGCAGCTCCGGCAGCAGTGGGGGAGAGACCCAGTACTTA.

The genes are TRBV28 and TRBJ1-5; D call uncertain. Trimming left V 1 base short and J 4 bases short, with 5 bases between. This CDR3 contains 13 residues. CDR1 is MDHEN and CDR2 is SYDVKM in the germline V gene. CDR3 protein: CASSLLGNQPQHF. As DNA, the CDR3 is TGTGCCAGCAGTTTATTGGGGAATCAGCCCCAGCATTTT. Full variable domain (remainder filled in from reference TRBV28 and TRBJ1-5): DVKVTQSSRYLVKRTGEKVFLECVQDMDHENMFWYRQDPGLGLRLIYFSYDVKMKEKGDIPEGYSVSREKKERFSLILESASTNQTSMYLCASSLLGNQPQHFGDGTRLSIL.

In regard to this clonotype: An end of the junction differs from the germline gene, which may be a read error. The chain's CDR3 is CARSLGGESQYF. The CDR3 DNA sequence: TGTGCCAGGAGCCTAGGGGGAGAGAGCCAGTACTTC. The chain links TRBV11-2 to TRBJ2-5; D may be TRBD1 (6 bases). CDR1 and CDR2 (germline): SGHAT, FQNNGV. The CDR3 has 12 amino acids.

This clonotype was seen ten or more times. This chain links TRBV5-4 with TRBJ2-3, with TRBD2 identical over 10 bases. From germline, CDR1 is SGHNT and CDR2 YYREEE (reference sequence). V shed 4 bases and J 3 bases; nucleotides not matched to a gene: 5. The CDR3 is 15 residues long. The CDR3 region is CASSLAGVLTDTQYF. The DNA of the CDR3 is TGTGCCAGCAGCCTAGCGGGAGTTTTGACAGATACGCAGTATTTT.

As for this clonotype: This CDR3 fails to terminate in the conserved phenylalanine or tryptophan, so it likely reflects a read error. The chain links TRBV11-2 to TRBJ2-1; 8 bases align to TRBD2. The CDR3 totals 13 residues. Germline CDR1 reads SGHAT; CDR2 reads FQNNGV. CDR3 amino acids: CGSSLGLGNEQFL. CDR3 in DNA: TGTGGCAGCAGCCTGGGACTAGGGAATGAGCAGTTCTTA.

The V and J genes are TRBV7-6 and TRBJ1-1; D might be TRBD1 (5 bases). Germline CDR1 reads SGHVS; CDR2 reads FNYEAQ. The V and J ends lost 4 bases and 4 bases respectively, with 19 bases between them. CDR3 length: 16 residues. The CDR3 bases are TGTGCCAGCAGCTCAAGACCGGGACGCACCCCCACTGAAGCTTTCTTT. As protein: CASSSRPGRTPTEAFF.

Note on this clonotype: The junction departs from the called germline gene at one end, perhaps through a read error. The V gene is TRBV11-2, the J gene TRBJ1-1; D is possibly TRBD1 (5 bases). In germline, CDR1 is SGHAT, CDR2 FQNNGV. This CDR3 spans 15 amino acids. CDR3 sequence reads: CASRLVSQGWTEAFF. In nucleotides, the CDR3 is TGTGCCAGCAGGTTAGTCTCGCAGGGATGGACCGAAGCTTTCTTT.

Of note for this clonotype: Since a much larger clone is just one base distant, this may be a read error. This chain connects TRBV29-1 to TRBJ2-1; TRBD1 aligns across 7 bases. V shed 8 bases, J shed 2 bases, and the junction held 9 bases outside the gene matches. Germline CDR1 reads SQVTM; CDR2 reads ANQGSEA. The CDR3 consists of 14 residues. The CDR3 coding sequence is TGCAGCCTTGCAGACAGGGATCCCTACAATGAGCAGTTCTTC. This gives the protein CSLADRDPYNEQFF.

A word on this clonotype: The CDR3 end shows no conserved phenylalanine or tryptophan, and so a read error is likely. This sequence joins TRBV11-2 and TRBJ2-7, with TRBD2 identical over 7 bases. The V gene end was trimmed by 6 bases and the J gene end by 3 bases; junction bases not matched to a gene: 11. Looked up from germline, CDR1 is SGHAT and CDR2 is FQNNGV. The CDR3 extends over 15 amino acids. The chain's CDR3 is CASSSGTGGFYEQYS. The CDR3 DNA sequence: TGTGCCAGCAGTTCCGGGACGGGAGGTTTCTACGAGCAGTACTCC.

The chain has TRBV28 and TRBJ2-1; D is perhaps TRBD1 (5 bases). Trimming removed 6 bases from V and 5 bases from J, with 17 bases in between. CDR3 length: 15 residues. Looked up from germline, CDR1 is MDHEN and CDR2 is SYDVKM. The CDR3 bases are TGTGCCAGCAGCTCCTCAGGGCAGGGTCACAATGAGCAGTTCTTC. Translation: CASSSSGQGHNEQFF.

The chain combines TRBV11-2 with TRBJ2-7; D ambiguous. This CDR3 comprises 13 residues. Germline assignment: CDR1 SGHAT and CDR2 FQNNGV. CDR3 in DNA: TGTGCCAGCAGCTCCTCGGGCCTCTACAAGCAGTACGTC. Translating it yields CASSSSGLYKQYV.

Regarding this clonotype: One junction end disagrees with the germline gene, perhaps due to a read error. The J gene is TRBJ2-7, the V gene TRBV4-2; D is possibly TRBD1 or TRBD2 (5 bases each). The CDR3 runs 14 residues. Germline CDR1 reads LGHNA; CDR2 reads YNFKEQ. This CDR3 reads CASSQGGTSYDQYF. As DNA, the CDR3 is TGTGCCAGCAGCCAAGGTGGGACCTCCTACGACCAGTACTTC.

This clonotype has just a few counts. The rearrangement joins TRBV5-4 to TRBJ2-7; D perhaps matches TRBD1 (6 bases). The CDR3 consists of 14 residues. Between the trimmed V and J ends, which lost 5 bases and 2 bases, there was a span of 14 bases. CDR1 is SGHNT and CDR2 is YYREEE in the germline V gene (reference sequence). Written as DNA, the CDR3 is TGTGCCAGCAGTCCTGGACAGAACCCCTACGAGCAGTACTTC. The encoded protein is CASSPGQNPYEQYF.

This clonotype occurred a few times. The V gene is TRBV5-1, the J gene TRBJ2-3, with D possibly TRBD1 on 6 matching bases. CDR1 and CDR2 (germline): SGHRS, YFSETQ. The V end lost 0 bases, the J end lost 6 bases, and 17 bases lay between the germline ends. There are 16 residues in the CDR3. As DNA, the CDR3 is TGCGCCAGCAGCTTGGGGACAGACCCGCGGCGGGATACGCAGTATTTT. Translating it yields CASSLGTDPRRDTQYF.

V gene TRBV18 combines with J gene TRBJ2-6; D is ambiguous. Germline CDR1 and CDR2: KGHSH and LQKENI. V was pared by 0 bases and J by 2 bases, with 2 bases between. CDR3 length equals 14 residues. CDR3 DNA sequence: TGTGCCAGCTCACCACCGACTGGGGCCAACGTCCTGACTTTC. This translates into CASSPPTGANVLTF.

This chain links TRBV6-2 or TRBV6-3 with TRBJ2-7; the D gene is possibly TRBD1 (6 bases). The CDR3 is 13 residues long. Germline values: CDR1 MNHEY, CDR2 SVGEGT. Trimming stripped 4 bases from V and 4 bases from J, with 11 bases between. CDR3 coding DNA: TGTGCCAGCAGTTGGGGCAGGGGTTACGAGCAGTACTTC. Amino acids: CASSWGRGYEQYF.

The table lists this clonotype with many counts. The chain's CDR3 is CASSRGLVIPGELFF. The DNA for the CDR3 is TGCGCCAGCAGCCGAGGGCTGGTAATCCCCGGGGAGCTGTTTTTT. The genes are TRBV4-1 and TRBJ2-2; TRBD2 might be the D (5 bases). The germline CDR1 and CDR2 sequences are MGHRA and YSYEKL. The CDR3 extends over 15 amino acids. V shed 4 bases and J shed 6 bases, with 15 bases lying between them.

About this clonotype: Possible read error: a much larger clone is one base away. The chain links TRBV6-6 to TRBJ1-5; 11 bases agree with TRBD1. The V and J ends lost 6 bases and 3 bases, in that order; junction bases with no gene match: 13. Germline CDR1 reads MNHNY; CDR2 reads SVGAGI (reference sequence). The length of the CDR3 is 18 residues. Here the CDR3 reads CASRRTGTGGFYNQPQHF. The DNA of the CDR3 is TGTGCCAGCAGGCGTACCGGGACAGGGGGATTCTACAATCAGCCCCAGCATTTT.